Listed below are T cell receptor beta chains from one sample, sequenced in a study of post-analysis software for immune sequencing data. TCRdb re-called the PCR reads with MiXCR, one entry per CDR3 protein. The table lists 750,000 to 900,000 distinct CDR3 sequences, about 45% of them singletons. The sample consisted of blood. The origin of the receptors is a girl aged 10 to 17 with multiple sclerosis. CDR3s include the opening cysteine and the closing phenylalanine or tryptophan. The D gene is left open where the match is weak. Not every row has a clone size; where given, it reads once, few, many or a size class.

d_call j_call clone_size cdr3_length v_call cdr3_nt cdr3_aa
- TRBJ1-5 - 11 TRBV7-9 TGTGCCAGCAGCGAGGGACAAAACCAGCATTTT CASSEGQNQHF
- TRBJ1-2 few 14 TRBV12-3/TRBV12-4 TGTGCCAGCCAAGGGACGCCTGCTAACTATGGCTACACCTTC CASQGTPANYGYTF
- TRBJ2-7 - 13 TRBV28 TGTGCCAGCAGTAAGCCCTCCACCTACGAGCAGTACTTC CASSKPSTYEQYF
TRBD2 TRBJ2-5 - 16 TRBV10-1 TGCGCCAGCAGTGAGGGCCGCGGGAGTTCATGGAATGAGCAGTACTTC CASSEGRGSSWNEQYF
- TRBJ1-2 - 15 TRBV27 TGTGCCAGCACCCGCAGTTCTAAAGCTAACTATGGCTACACCTTC CASTRSSKANYGYTF
TRBD2 TRBJ2-5 - 16 TRBV28 TGTGCCAGCAGTTTAACGAGACGGGGGGTACAAGAGACCCAGTACTTC CASSLTRRGVQETQYF
- TRBJ2-7 - 16 TRBV4-2 TGTGCCAGCAGCCAAGAGGAGGGGGCGACCTCCTACGAGCAGTACTTC CASSQEEGATSYEQYF
- TRBJ1-1 few 13 TRBV7-3 TGTGCCAGCAGCTATGCCTGGAATACTGAAGCTTTCTTT CASSYAWNTEAFF
TRBD2 TRBJ2-1 once 15 TRBV7-8 TGTGCCAGCAGCCAAATAGCGGGAGTCACAGAGACCCAGTTCTTC CASSQIAGVTETQFF
- TRBJ1-5 few 14 TRBV6-6 TGTGCCAGCATCAGCGGGGGGAGCAATCAGCCCCAGCATTTT CASISGGSNQPQHF
- TRBJ2-7 once 11 TRBV21-1 TGTGCCAGAGGACAGGAGGGCGAGCAGTACTTC CARGQEGEQYF
- TRBJ2-7 many 13 TRBV12-3/TRBV12-4 TGTGCCAGCAGTTTACAGGGCGGGTACGAGCAGTACTTC CASSLQGGYEQYF
TRBD2 TRBJ2-3 - 13 TRBV28 TGTGCCAGCAGTTTCTCTAGCGGAGATACGCAGTATTTT CASSFSSGDTQYF
TRBD2 TRBJ2-7 - 16 TRBV12-3/TRBV12-4 TGTGCCAGCAGTCAACGCCTAGCGGCCCTCTACAATGAGCAGTACTTC CASSQRLAALYNEQYF
TRBD1 TRBJ2-1 - 15 TRBV6-5 TGTGCCAGCAGTTATCGGGACAGGGGCCACGATGAGCAGTTCTTC CASSYRDRGHDEQFF
- TRBJ2-3 - 12 TRBV12-3/TRBV12-4 TGTGCCAGCAGTGGATACCGGGATACGCAGTATTTT CASSGYRDTQYF
- TRBJ2-3 - 14 TRBV5-1 TGCGCCAGCAGCTTGGATGTGCCAACAGATACGCAGTATTTT CASSLDVPTDTQYF
- TRBJ2-7 - 17 TRBV27 TGTGCCAGCTCCCGGGCCCCCCCGGGACTCTCCATGTACGAGCAGTACTTC CASSRAPPGLSMYEQYF
- TRBJ2-5 - 15 TRBV7-2 TGTGCCAGCAGCCCGGGTCGGAAGTATCAAGAGACCCAGTACTTC CASSPGRKYQETQYF
TRBD1 TRBJ1-5 - 13 TRBV27 TGTGCCAGCAGTCAGACAGGGAGTCAGCCCCAGCATTTT CASSQTGSQPQHF
TRBD1 TRBJ2-1 once 14 TRBV29-1 TGCAGCGTAGCCGGGACAGGGGACGGCAATGAGCAGTTCTTC CSVAGTGDGNEQFF
- TRBJ2-7 few 15 TRBV6-5 TGTGCCAGCAGTCCAGGGTGGGCTAGGACCTACGAGCAGTACTTC CASSPGWARTYEQYF
TRBD2 TRBJ2-5 few 15 TRBV12-3/TRBV12-4 TGTGCCAGCAGTGCTAGCGGAATGTACCAAGAGACCCAGTACTTC CASSASGMYQETQYF
- TRBJ2-7 - 15 TRBV27 TGTGCCAGCAGTTTCGGGGGAGAGGGCTCCTACGAGCAGTACTTC CASSFGGEGSYEQYF
TRBD2 TRBJ2-3 - 19 TRBV19 TGTGCCAGTAGTATAGATTCCCCCGGGACTAGCTGGGGTTTGGATACGCAGTATTTT CASSIDSPGTSWGLDTQYF
- TRBJ1-3 once 14 TRBV4-1 TGCGCCAGCAGCCAAGATTCCGGAACAAACACCATATATTTT CASSQDSGTNTIYF